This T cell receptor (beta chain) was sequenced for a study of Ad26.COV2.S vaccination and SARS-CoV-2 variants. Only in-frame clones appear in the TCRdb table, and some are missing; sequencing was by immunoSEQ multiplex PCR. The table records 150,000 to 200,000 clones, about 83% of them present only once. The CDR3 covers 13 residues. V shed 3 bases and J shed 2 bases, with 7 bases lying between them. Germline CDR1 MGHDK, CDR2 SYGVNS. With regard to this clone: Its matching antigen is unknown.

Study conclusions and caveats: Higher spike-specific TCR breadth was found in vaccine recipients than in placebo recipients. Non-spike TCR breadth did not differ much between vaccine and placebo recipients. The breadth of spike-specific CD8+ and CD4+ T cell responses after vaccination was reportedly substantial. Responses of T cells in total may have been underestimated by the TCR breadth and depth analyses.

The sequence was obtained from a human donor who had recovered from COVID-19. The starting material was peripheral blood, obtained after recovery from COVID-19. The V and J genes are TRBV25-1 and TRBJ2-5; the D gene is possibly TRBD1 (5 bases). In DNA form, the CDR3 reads TGTGCCAGCAGTGACAGGGCGCAAGAGACCCAGTACTTC. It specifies CASSDRAQETQYF.